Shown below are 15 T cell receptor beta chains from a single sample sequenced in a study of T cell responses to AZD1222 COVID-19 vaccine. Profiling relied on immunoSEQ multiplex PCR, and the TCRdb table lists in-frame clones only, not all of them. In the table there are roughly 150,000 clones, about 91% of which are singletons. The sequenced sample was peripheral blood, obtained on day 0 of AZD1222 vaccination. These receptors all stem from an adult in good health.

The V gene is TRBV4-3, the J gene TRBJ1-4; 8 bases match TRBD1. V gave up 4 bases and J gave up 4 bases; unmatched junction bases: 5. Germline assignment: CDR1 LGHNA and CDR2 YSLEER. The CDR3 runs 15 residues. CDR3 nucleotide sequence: TGCGCCAGCAGCCCCACAGGGGGTGTTAATGAAAAACTGTTTTTT. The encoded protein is CASSPTGGVNEKLFF.

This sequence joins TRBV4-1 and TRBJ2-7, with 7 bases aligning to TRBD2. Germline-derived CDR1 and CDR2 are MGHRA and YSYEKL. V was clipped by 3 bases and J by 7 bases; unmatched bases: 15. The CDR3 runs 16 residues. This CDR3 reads CASSHLARRAGDEQYF. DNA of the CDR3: TGCGCCAGCAGCCACCTTGCCAGGAGGGCGGGGGATGAGCAGTACTTC.

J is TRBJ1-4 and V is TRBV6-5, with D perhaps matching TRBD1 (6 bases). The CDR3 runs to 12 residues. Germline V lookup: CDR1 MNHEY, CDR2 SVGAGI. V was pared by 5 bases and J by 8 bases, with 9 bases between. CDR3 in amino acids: CASSTDREKLFF. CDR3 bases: TGTGCCAGCAGTACCGACAGGGAAAAACTGTTTTTT.

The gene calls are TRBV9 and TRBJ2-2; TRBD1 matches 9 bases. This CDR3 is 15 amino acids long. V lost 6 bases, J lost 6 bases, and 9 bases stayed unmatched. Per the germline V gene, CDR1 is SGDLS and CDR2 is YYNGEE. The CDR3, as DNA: TGTGCCAGCACCCAGGGGGACAGGGACGCCGGGGAGCTGTTTTTT. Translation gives CASTQGDRDAGELFF. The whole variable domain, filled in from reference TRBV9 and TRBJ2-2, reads DSGVTQTPKHLITATGQRVTLRCSPRSGDLSVYWYQQSLDQGLQFLIQYYNGEERAKGNILERFSAQQFPDLHSELNLSSLELGDSALYFCASTQGDRDAGELFFGEGSRLTVL.

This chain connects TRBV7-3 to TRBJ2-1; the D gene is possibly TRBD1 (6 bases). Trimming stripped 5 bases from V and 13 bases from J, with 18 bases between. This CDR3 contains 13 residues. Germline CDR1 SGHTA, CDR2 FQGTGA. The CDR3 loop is CASSPRGSGEQFF. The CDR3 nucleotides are TGTGCCAGCAGCCCAAGGGGGTCTGGCGAACAGTTCTTC. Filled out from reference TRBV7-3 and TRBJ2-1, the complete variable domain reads GAGVSQTPSNKVTEKGKYVELRCDPISGHTALYWYRQSLGQGPEFLIYFQGTGAADDSGLPNDRFFAVRPEGSVSTLKIQRTERGDSAVYLCASSPRGSGEQFFGPGTRLTVL.

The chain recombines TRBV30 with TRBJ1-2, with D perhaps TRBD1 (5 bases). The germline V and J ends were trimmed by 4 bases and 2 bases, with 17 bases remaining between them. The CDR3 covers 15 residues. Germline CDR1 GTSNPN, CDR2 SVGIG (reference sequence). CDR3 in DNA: TGTGCCTGGATCCCTCGACAGAGACCCAACTATGGCTACACCTTC. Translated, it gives CAWIPRQRPNYGYTF.

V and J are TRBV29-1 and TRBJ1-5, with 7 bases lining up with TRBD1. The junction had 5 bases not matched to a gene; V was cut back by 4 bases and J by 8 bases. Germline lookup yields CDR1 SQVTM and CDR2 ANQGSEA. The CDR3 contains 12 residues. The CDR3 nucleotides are TGCAGCGTTGCACGTCAGGGGGAGCCCCAGCATTTT. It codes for CSVARQGEPQHF.

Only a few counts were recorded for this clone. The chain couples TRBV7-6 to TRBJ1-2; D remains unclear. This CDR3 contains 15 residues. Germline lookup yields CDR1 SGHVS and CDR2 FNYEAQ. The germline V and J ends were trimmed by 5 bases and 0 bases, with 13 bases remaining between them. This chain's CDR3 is CASSPGITANYGYTF. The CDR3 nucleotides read TGTGCCAGCAGCCCTGGGATAACAGCTAACTATGGCTACACCTTC.

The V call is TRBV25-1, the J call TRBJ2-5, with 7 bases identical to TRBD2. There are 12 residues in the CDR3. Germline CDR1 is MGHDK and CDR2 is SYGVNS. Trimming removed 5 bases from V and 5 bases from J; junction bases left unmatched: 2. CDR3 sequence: CASSPGGETQYF. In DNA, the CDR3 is TGTGCCAGCAGTCCCGGGGGGGAGACCCAGTACTTC.

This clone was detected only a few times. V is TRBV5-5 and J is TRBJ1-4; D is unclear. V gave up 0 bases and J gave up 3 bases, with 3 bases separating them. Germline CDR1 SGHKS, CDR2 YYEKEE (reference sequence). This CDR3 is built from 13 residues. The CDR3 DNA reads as TGTGCCAGCAGCTTGGGGGCTAATGAAAAACTGTTTTTT. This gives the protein CASSLGANEKLFF.

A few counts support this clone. CDR3 sequence: CASTGRGSNEQFF. The DNA of the CDR3 is TGTGCCAGCACGGGCAGGGGGAGCAATGAGCAGTTCTTC. The rearrangement joins TRBV9 to TRBJ2-1, with TRBD1 matching over 7 bases. The V segment lost 6 bases and the J segment 6 bases; nucleotides outside the gene matches: 6. The CDR3 extends over 13 amino acids. Germline V gene sequence: CDR1 SGDLS, CDR2 YYNGEE. Full variable domain (missing parts from reference TRBV9 and TRBJ2-1): DSGVTQTPKHLITATGQRVTLRCSPRSGDLSVYWYQQSLDQGLQFLIQYYNGEERAKGNILERFSAQQFPDLHSELNLSSLELGDSALYFCASTGRGSNEQFFGPGTRLTVL.

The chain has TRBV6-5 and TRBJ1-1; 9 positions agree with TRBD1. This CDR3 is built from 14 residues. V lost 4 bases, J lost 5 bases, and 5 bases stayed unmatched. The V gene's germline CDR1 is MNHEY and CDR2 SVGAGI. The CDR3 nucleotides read TGTGCCAGCAGTTGGACAGGGGTGGGGACTGAAGCTTTCTTT. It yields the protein CASSWTGVGTEAFF.

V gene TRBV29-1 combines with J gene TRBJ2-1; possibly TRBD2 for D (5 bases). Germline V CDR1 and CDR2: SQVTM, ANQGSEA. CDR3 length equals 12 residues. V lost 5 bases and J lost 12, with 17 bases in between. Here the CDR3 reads CSVHWTGRGQFF. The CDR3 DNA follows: TGCAGCGTTCATTGGACGGGAAGAGGGCAGTTCTTC.

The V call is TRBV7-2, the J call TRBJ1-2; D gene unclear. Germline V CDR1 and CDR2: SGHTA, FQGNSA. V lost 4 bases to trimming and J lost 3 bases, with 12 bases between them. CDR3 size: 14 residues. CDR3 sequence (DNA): TGTGCCAGCAGCTCGGCAGACGGGTACTATGGCTACACCTTC. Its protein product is CASSSADGYYGYTF.

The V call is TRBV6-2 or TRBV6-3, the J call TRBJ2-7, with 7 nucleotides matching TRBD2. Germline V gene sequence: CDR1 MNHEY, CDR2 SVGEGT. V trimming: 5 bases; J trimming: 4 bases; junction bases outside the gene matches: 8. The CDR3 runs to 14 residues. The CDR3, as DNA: TGTGCCAGCAGTGGATCGGGACTAACTTACGAGCAGTACTTC. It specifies CASSGSGLTYEQYF.